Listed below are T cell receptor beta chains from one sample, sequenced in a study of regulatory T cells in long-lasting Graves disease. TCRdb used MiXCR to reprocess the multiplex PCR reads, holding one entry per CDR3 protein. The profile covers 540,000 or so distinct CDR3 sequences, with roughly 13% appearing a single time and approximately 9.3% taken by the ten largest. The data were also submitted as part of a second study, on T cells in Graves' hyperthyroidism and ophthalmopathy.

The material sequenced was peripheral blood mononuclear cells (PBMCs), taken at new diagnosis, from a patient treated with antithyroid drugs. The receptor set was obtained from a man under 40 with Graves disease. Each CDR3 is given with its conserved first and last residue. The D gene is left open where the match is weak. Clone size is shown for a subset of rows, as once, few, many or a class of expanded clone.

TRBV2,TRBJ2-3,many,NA,CASSAGGIRTDTQYF,TGTGCCAGCAGTGCGGGTGGGATTCGAACAGATACGCAGTATTTT
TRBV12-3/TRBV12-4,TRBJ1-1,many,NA,CASSLAPRGNTEAFF,TGTGCCAGCAGTTTAGCGCCCAGGGGGAACACTGAAGCTTTCTTT
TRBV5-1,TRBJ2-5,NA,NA,CASSPSAGSGETQYF,TGCGCCAGCAGTCCTTCTGCGGGGAGTGGGGAGACCCAGTACTTC
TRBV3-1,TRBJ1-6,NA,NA,CASSPEGWAPGRSPLHF,TGTGCCAGCAGCCCGGAGGGGTGGGCCCCCGGGAGGTCACCCCTCCACTTT
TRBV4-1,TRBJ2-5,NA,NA,CASSQDQTGLETQYF,TGCGCCAGCAGCCAAGATCAAACGGGACTCGAGACCCAGTACTTC
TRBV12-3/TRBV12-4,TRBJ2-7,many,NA,CASSLGGISYEQYF,TGTGCCAGCAGTTTAGGCGGGATCTCCTACGAGCAGTACTTC
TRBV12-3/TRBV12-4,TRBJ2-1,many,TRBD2,CASINSVGEGNEQFF,TGTGCCAGCATTAATTCGGTTGGGGAGGGTAATGAGCAGTTCTTC
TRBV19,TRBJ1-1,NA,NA,CASSPRTAGEAFF,TGTGCCAGTAGTCCCCGGACAGCTGGTGAAGCTTTCTTT
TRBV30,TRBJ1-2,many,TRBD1,CAWLRGQGNGYTF,TGTGCCTGGCTACGGGGACAGGGGAATGGCTACACCTTC
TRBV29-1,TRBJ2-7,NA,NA,CSVDGDRYYEQYF,TGCAGCGTTGATGGCGACAGGTACTACGAGCAGTACTTC
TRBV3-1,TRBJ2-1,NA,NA,CASSQDPRTSIIDEQFF,TGTGCCAGCAGCCAAGATCCCCGGACTTCTATTATTGATGAGCAGTTCTTC
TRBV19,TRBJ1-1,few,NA,CASSIRGSGTEAFF,TGTGCCAGTAGTATCCGGGGGTCGGGAACTGAAGCTTTCTTT
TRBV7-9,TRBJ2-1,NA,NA,CASSLGWSEYKFF,TGTGCCAGCAGCTTAGGTTGGAGTGAGTACAAGTTCTTC
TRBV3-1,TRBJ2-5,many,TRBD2,CASSPIGLAGGGETQYF,TGTGCCAGCAGCCCGATAGGACTAGCGGGAGGTGGAGAGACCCAGTACTTC
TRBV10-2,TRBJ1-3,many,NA,CASSWTLSGNTIYF,TGCGCCAGCAGCTGGACTCTCTCTGGAAACACCATATATTTT
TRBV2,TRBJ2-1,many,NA,CAGLTLFPYNEQFF,TGTGCCGGACTCACCCTTTTTCCCTACAATGAGCAGTTCTTC
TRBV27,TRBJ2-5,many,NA,CASNPWYQETQYF,TGTGCCAGCAATCCTTGGTACCAAGAGACCCAGTACTTC
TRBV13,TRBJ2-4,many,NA,CASSLWPNIQYF,TGTGCCAGCAGCTTATGGCCCAACATTCAGTACTTC
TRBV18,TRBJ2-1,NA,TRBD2,CASSWELAGNEQFF,TGTGCCAGCTCATGGGAACTAGCGGGTAATGAGCAGTTCTTC
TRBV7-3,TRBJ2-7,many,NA,CASSAGPPPYEQYF,TGTGCCAGCAGTGCTGGGCCGCCGCCCTACGAGCAGTACTTC
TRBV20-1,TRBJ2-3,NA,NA,CSADLVSGPRQDTQYF,TGCAGTGCGGATCTTGTAAGCGGCCCCCGGCAGGATACGCAGTATTTT
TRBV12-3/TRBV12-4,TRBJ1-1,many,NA,CASSLASRSSEAFF,TGTGCCAGCAGTTTAGCATCGAGGAGTTCTGAAGCTTTCTTT